A selection of T cell receptor beta chains follows, all from one sample in a study of technical replicates of blood from a few donors. Clones were sequenced by immunoSEQ multiplex PCR, and TCRdb holds only the in-frame ones, with some missing. The sample lists roughly 48,000 clones; approximately 90% were seen once. Specimen: PBMCs. The receptors shown here come from a human donor in good health. Some clones in this sample may be carry-over from other donors' samples. Each CDR3 is given without its conserved first and last residue. A D gene is named only where the DNA matches it firmly.

j_gene: TRBJ2-7
d_gene: TRBD2
v_gene: TRBV7-2
CDR3aa: ASSLGLAGAYEQY

j_gene: TRBJ2-1
d_gene: TRBD2
v_gene: TRBV4-2
CDR3aa: ASSQEVAGRALF

j_gene: TRBJ1-2
d_gene: NA
v_gene: TRBV9
CDR3aa: ASSGERAYGYT

j_gene: TRBJ2-5
d_gene: NA
v_gene: TRBV9
CDR3aa: ASSVVYGAVETQY

j_gene: TRBJ2-5
d_gene: NA
v_gene: TRBV2
CDR3aa: ASSGQLETQY

j_gene: TRBJ1-5
d_gene: NA
v_gene: TRBV4-3
CDR3aa: ASSQALGGDQPQH

j_gene: TRBJ2-1
d_gene: NA
v_gene: TRBV13
CDR3aa: ASSPSTNSYNEQF

j_gene: TRBJ2-2
d_gene: TRBD2
v_gene: TRBV9
CDR3aa: ASSVDGRGSGTGELF

j_gene: TRBJ2-3
d_gene: TRBD2
v_gene: TRBV5-1
CDR3aa: ASSLTRTSGDNTDTQY

j_gene: TRBJ2-7
d_gene: TRBD2
v_gene: TRBV11-2
CDR3aa: ASSLPSGRSYEQY

j_gene: TRBJ2-1
d_gene: NA
v_gene: TRBV5-1
CDR3aa: ASSLTSDRNNEQF

j_gene: TRBJ2-5
d_gene: TRBD1
v_gene: TRBV2
CDR3aa: ATDRVQETQY

j_gene: TRBJ2-5
d_gene: TRBD2
v_gene: TRBV5-1
CDR3aa: ASAAGREETQY

j_gene: TRBJ1-6
d_gene: NA
v_gene: TRBV6-5
CDR3aa: ASRARASYNSPLH

j_gene: TRBJ2-5
d_gene: TRBD1
v_gene: TRBV5-5
CDR3aa: ASSFRQGETQY

j_gene: TRBJ2-7
d_gene: NA
v_gene: TRBV7-2
CDR3aa: ASSWGLGEQY

j_gene: TRBJ2-7
d_gene: TRBD1
v_gene: TRBV7-7
CDR3aa: ASSPRTGLISYEQY

j_gene: TRBJ2-7
d_gene: TRBD1
v_gene: TRBV7-9
CDR3aa: ASSLGQGLGEQY

j_gene: TRBJ1-1
d_gene: NA
v_gene: TRBV5-1
CDR3aa: ASSLSGRGSNTEAF

j_gene: TRBJ1-5
d_gene: NA
v_gene: TRBV7-8
CDR3aa: ASSPERTVPQH

j_gene: TRBJ2-5
d_gene: TRBD2
v_gene: TRBV10-3
CDR3aa: AISLGGQETQY

j_gene: TRBJ2-7
d_gene: NA
v_gene: TRBV4-1
CDR3aa: ASSQHMNRDPPREQY

j_gene: TRBJ2-7
d_gene: NA
v_gene: TRBV10-1
CDR3aa: ASTGRGEDGGSYEQY

j_gene: TRBJ2-7
d_gene: NA
v_gene: TRBV7-8
CDR3aa: ASSATAYEQY

j_gene: TRBJ1-4
d_gene: NA
v_gene: TRBV6-1
CDR3aa: ASSALQGEKLF

j_gene: TRBJ2-5
d_gene: NA
v_gene: TRBV4-3
CDR3aa: ASSQGAGETQY

j_gene: TRBJ2-2
d_gene: TRBD2
v_gene: TRBV7-6
CDR3aa: ASSLDTLAIKTGELF

j_gene: TRBJ2-2
d_gene: TRBD2
v_gene: TRBV27
CDR3aa: ASSPYRTSGSPGELF

j_gene: TRBJ1-1
d_gene: NA
v_gene: TRBV20-1
CDR3aa: SASPNTEAF

j_gene: TRBJ2-2
d_gene: NA
v_gene: TRBV4-2
CDR3aa: ASSQGRGGELF